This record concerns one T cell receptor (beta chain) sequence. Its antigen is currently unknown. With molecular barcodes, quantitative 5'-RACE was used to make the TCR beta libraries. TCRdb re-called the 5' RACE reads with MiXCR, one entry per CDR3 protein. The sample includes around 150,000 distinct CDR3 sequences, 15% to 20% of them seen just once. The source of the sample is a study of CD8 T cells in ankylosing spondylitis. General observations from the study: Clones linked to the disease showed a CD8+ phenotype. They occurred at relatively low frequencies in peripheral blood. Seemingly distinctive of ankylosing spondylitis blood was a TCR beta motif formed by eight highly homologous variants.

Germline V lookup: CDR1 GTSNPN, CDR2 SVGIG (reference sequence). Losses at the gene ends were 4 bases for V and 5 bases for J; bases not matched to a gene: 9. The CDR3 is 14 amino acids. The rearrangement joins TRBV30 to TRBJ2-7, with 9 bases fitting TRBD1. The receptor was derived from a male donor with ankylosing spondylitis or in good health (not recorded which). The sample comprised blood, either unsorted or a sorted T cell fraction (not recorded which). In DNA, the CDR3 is TGTGCCTGGATCCGGGACAGGGTTCTAAACGAGCAGTACTTC. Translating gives CAWIRDRVLNEQYF.